One sample yielded the 27 T cell receptor beta chains listed below, sequenced in a study of T cells expressing NK-cell markers. TCRdb re-called the 5' RACE reads, yielding one record per CDR3 amino acid sequence without DNA. The specimen's table records about 170,000 distinct CDR3 sequences. The material sequenced was blood T cells: a sorted CD56 or NKG2C T cell subset, CD4+ or CD8+ T cells, or bulk PBMC T cells (not recorded which). These receptors originate from a man between 18 and 69 years old in good health.

The chain employs TRBV12-3 or TRBV12-4 and TRBJ1-1; TCRdb proposes TRBD1, but this gene call is untestable without DNA. The CDR3 runs 14 residues. CDR3 in amino acids: CASSPGTPGTEAFF.

This chain joins TRBV2 and TRBJ2-1; as DNA is missing, the TRBD2 call by TCRdb cannot be tested. CDR1 SNHLY and CDR2 FYNNEI come from the germline V gene. The CDR3 has 16 amino acids. CDR3 amino acids: CASSERARDIYNEQFF.

This sequence joins TRBV3-1 and TRBJ2-7; TCRdb selects TRBD1, and the lack of DNA leaves this call unchecked. The CDR3 has 15 residues. CDR1 and CDR2 (germline): LGHDT, YNNKEL (reference sequence). The CDR3 loop reads CASSQDWTGHYEQYF.

This rearrangement joins TRBV7-8 to TRBJ1-1. CDR1 and CDR2 from the germline V gene are SGHVS and FQNEAQ. The CDR3 is made up of 15 amino acids. The CDR3 loop reads CASSLRLGGNTEAFF.

J is TRBJ2-1 and V is TRBV29-1. The CDR3 extends over 11 amino acids. Germline values: CDR1 SQVTM, CDR2 ANQGSEA. The CDR3 spells CSVEDRGEQFF.

The rearrangement uses TRBV27 and TRBJ2-7. Germline V CDR1 and CDR2: MNHEY, SMNVEV (reference sequence). This CDR3 comprises 13 residues. The CDR3 reads CASRTSGSYEQYF.

The chain combines TRBV2 with TRBJ2-7; TCRdb calls TRBD2, which cannot be checked without DNA. In germline, CDR1 is SNHLY, CDR2 FYNNEI. This CDR3 contains 15 residues. The chain's CDR3 is CASSGLLGSAYEQYF. The whole variable domain, remainder taken from reference TRBV2 and TRBJ2-7, is EPEVTQTPSHQVTQMGQEVILRCVPISNHLYFYWYRQILGQKVEFLVSFYNNEISEKSEIFDDQFSVERPDGSNFTLKIRSTKLEDSAMYFCASSGLLGSAYEQYFGPGTRLTVT.

The chain has TRBV12-3 or TRBV12-4 and TRBJ1-1; the D gene TCRdb calls, TRBD1, cannot be checked with no DNA. This CDR3 region has 16 residues. CDR3 in amino acids: CASSEVARSLNTEAFF.

The chain couples TRBV7-2 to TRBJ2-1; the TCRdb call, TRBD2, lacks DNA for checking. Germline V gives CDR1 SGHTA, CDR2 FQGNSA. The CDR3 has 15 residues. This CDR3 reads CASRPSGSSYNEQFF. The whole variable domain, filled in from reference TRBV7-2 and TRBJ2-1, reads GAGVSQSPSNKVTEKGKDVELRCDPISGHTALYWYRQSLGQGLEFLIYFQGNSAPDKSGLPSDRFSAERTGGSVSTLTIQRTQQEDSAVYLCASRPSGSSYNEQFFGPGTRLTVL.

The gene calls are TRBV6-6 and TRBJ1-1. CDR1 is MNHNY, CDR2 SVGAGI, per germline (reference sequence). This CDR3 has 11 amino acids. The CDR3 spells CASSLDKQAFF.

The rearrangement joins TRBV24-1 to TRBJ2-7; TCRdb reports TRBD1, a call that lacks DNA to check it against. This CDR3 has 15 residues. Per the germline V gene, CDR1 is KGHDR and CDR2 is SFDVKD. CDR3 residues: CATRWTGPFSYEQYF.

This chain uses TRBV7-9 with TRBJ2-5; TCRdb designates TRBD2, a call that cannot be tested without DNA. The CDR3 covers 15 residues. Germline CDR1 SEHNR, CDR2 FQNEAQ (reference sequence). The CDR3 here is CASSLTGGASETQYF.

J is TRBJ1-2 and V is TRBV7-8. CDR3 length: 17 amino acids. CDR1 is SGHVS and CDR2 is FQNEAQ in the germline V gene. CDR3 amino acids: CASSYSSAGFSNYGYTF.

J is TRBJ2-1 and V is TRBV20-1; checking the TCRdb D call of TRBD1 is not possible without DNA. CDR3 length: 15 amino acids. The germline CDR1 and CDR2 sequences are DFQATT and SNEGSKA (reference sequence). CDR3 region: CSARGIQGSYNEQFF.

The CDR3 protein is CASQLEGRTTDTQYF. The rearrangement joins TRBV11-2 to TRBJ2-3; there is no DNA to check the TCRdb D call of TRBD2. The CDR3 covers 15 residues. CDR1 is SGHAT, CDR2 FQNNGV, per germline.

The chain uses TRBV7-6 and TRBJ2-3; without DNA, the TCRdb call of TRBD1 cannot be checked. Germline V gene sequence: CDR1 SGHVS, CDR2 FNYEAQ. The CDR3 has 15 amino acids. The CDR3 reads CASSYGQGSTDTQYF.

This chain links TRBV19 with TRBJ2-2; TCRdb lists TRBD1, though no DNA is available to test this call. The CDR3 contains 15 residues. The germline CDR1 and CDR2 sequences are LNHDA and SQIVND (reference sequence). The CDR3: CASHTGGSNTGELFF.

This sequence joins TRBV5-6 and TRBJ2-5; the D call from TCRdb, TRBD1, cannot be confirmed without DNA. Germline-derived CDR1 and CDR2 are SGHDT and YYEEEE. The CDR3 length is 14 residues. The CDR3 protein is CASSLELAGETQYF.

V and J are TRBV27 and TRBJ1-5; with no DNA, the TCRdb D assignment of TRBD1 cannot be verified. This CDR3 contains 16 residues. From germline, CDR1 is MNHEY and CDR2 SMNVEV (reference sequence). The CDR3 loop is CASSFFPGRADQPQHF.

The V and J genes are TRBV6-5 and TRBJ1-3. This CDR3 is 15 amino acids long. The germline V gene has CDR1 MNHEY and CDR2 SVGAGI. The CDR3 loop reads CASSYSERVGNTIYF.

V is TRBV6-5 and J is TRBJ2-7. CDR3 size: 14 residues. The germline CDR1 and CDR2 sequences are MNHEY and SVGAGI. CDR3 loop: CASSYGQYASEQYF.

The CDR3 is CASSLMLAGGRSYEQYF. The chain couples TRBV7-2 to TRBJ2-7; the D call from TCRdb, TRBD2, cannot be confirmed without DNA. Germline CDR1 and CDR2: SGHTA and FQGNSA. The length of the CDR3 is 17 residues.

The chain recombines TRBV28 with TRBJ1-4; TCRdb outputs TRBD1, but without DNA this stays unchecked. CDR3 length: 16 residues. Germline loops: CDR1 MDHEN, CDR2 SYDVKM. The CDR3 region is CASSFERGASNEKLFF.

The gene calls are TRBV27 and TRBJ2-7. The CDR3 spans 14 residues. The germline V gene has CDR1 MNHEY and CDR2 SMNVEV (reference sequence). The CDR3 spells CASSLRKSSYEQYF.

The V call is TRBV2, the J call TRBJ1-6; as DNA is missing, the TRBD1 call by TCRdb cannot be tested. Germline CDR1 is SNHLY and CDR2 is FYNNEI. The CDR3 is 19 residues long. The CDR3 region is CASSGLRDRAQPAFSPLHF.

This CDR3 is CASSFQGGGTEAFF. The J gene is TRBJ1-1, the V gene TRBV7-9; the TRBD1 assignment by TCRdb is unverifiable without DNA. The CDR3 is 14 amino acids. Germline assignment: CDR1 SEHNR and CDR2 FQNEAQ (reference sequence).

The chain carries TRBV7-9 and TRBJ1-6; as DNA is missing, the TRBD1 call by TCRdb cannot be tested. CDR3 size: 17 residues. The germline CDR1 and CDR2 sequences are SEHNR and FQNEAQ (reference sequence). The CDR3 is CASSLARGAWGNSPLHF.